These 10 T cell receptor beta chains were sequenced from one sample in a study of human T cells and chemical hapten exposure. Each CDR3 protein is one row after TCRdb ran MiXCR on the RACE reads. The sample contains 360,000 or so distinct CDR3 sequences, about 6% of which appear only once. The time point is: patch test 2, 6 weeks after DPC sensitization. Treatment specified: therapeutic diphenylcyclopropenone sensitization with weekly scalp DPC. This material consisted of whole blood, taken in connection with sensitization to the hapten diphenylcyclopropenone (DPC). These receptors all come from a woman in her late teens or twenties with alopecia areata. Some clones in this sample may be carry-over from other donors' samples.

A few counts support this clonotype. The chain uses TRBV29-1 and TRBJ1-2; 7 nucleotides line up with TRBD1. Trimming removed 5 bases from V and 2 bases from J; junction bases left unmatched: 11. The V gene's germline CDR1 is SQVTM and CDR2 ANQGSEA. CDR3 length: 15 residues. Here the CDR3 DNA reads TGCAGCGTTCTTCTTAGACAGGGATTGAACTATGGCTACACCTTC. Protein product: CSVLLRQGLNYGYTF.

This clonotype has more than one count but fewer than ten. The rearrangement links TRBV12-3 or TRBV12-4 to TRBJ1-3; no clear D gene. The CDR3 has 14 amino acids. The V gene lost 6 bases and the J gene lost 4 bases, with 13 bases spanning the gap. The CDR3 sequence is CASRPSAGGNTIYF. The CDR3 DNA reads TGTGCCAGCAGACCCTCCGCGGGAGGAAACACCATATATTTT.

This clonotype showed up just a few times. V is TRBV6-1 and J is TRBJ2-1; the match to TRBD1 covers 7 bases. There are 15 residues in the CDR3. From germline, CDR1 is MNHNS and CDR2 SASEGT. With V trimmed by 7 bases and J by 0 bases, 6 bases remained unmatched. The CDR3 DNA follows: TGTGCCAGCACGGGACAGATCAGCTCCTACAATGAGCAGTTCTTC. It is translated as CASTGQISSYNEQFF.

The rearrangement uses TRBV10-3 and TRBJ1-6; 9 nucleotides match TRBD1. Germline CDR1 ENHRY, CDR2 SYGVKD. Trimming cost V 6 bases and J 5 bases; bases outside gene matches: 2. This CDR3 is 14 amino acids long. CDR3 sequence reads: CAIRGQGNNSPLHF. CDR3 nucleotides: TGTGCCATCAGGGGACAGGGAAATAATTCACCCCTCCACTTT.

This clonotype was recorded a few times. The rearrangement uses TRBV28 and TRBJ1-6; perhaps TRBD1 as D (6 bases). V was shortened by 3 bases and J by 14 bases, with 14 bases between the two germline ends. The CDR3 extends over 13 amino acids. The germline CDR1 and CDR2 sequences are MDHEN and SYDVKM. DNA for the CDR3: TGTGCCAGCAGTTTCCAAACAGGGAAGGCCCTCCACTTT. This translates into CASSFQTGKALHF.

In its sample, this clonotype was seen a few times. J is TRBJ2-1 and V is TRBV6-2 or TRBV6-3; D is ambiguous. V gave up 6 bases and J gave up 8 bases, with 14 bases separating them. CDR3 size: 13 residues. Germline values: CDR1 MNHEY, CDR2 SVGEGT. The CDR3 DNA is TGTGCCAGCAGGCCCCCAGTGCACGATGAGCAGTTCTTC. It translates to CASRPPVHDEQFF.

The V gene is TRBV6-2 or TRBV6-3, the J gene TRBJ2-3; the D is unclear. CDR1 and CDR2 (germline): MNHEY, SVGEGT. The CDR3 spans 13 residues. V lost 11 bases and J 4 bases, leaving 16 bases between the germline ends. The CDR3 DNA reads as TGTGCCGCCAGCAGTTACAGCCCAGATACGCAGTATTTT. It encodes CAASSYSPDTQYF.

This clonotype was recorded a few times. The J gene is TRBJ2-7, the V gene TRBV5-4, with 7 bases identical to TRBD1. This CDR3 is built from 13 residues. Germline V gene data show CDR1 as SGHNT and CDR2 as YYREEE (reference sequence). V gave up 5 bases and J gave up 7 bases; unmatched junction bases: 9. The CDR3 DNA follows: TGTGCCAGCAGTTCCGACAGGGCTAGAGAGCAGTACTTC. Translation gives CASSSDRAREQYF.

This clonotype has a handful of counts. The rearrangement links TRBV10-3 to TRBJ2-1; possible D gene TRBD2, 6 bases. Germline V CDR1 and CDR2: ENHRY, SYGVKD. The ends were cut back, 4 bases at V and 7 bases at J, with 8 bases in the middle. The length of the CDR3 is 12 residues. CDR3 bases: TGTGCCATCAGTGTCGGGGGTAATGAGCAGTTCTTC. Translating gives CAISVGGNEQFF.

There are a few counts of this clonotype. CDR3 DNA sequence: TGCGCCAGCAGCTTGAATTCTCCTGGTGAAAAACTGTTTTTT. Encoded protein: CASSLNSPGEKLFF. The genes are TRBV5-1 and TRBJ1-4; no firm D call. CDR3 length: 14 residues. Per germline, CDR1 SGHRS and CDR2 YFSETQ. V was shortened by 1 base and J by 7 bases, with 11 bases between the two germline ends.